These 10 T cell receptor beta chains were all obtained from the same sample, sequenced in a study of T cells in Graves' hyperthyroidism and ophthalmopathy. TCR beta CDR3 regions were amplified from RNA transcripts. In the first-round RT-PCR of the TCR CDR3, the HTBI primer set was used. TCRdb redid the calling of the multiplex PCR reads with MiXCR, one entry per CDR3 protein. The table lists hundreds of thousands of distinct CDR3 sequences, approximately 14% of them singletons. Sequencing used blood. These TCRs come from a woman aged 18-30 years with Graves' hyperthyroidism.

The chain is built from TRBV7-2 and TRBJ2-1, with D possibly called TRBD1 or TRBD2 (6 bases each). The CDR3 extends over 15 amino acids. V lost 5 bases and J 0 bases, leaving 11 bases between the germline ends. Germline V gives CDR1 SGHTA, CDR2 FQGNSA. This CDR3 reads CASSPRDTSYNEQFF. The CDR3 DNA reads as TGTGCCAGCAGCCCGCGGGACACCTCCTACAATGAGCAGTTCTTC.

This clonotype occurred many times. The chain is built from TRBV10-3 and TRBJ2-7; 7 nucleotides align to TRBD1. This CDR3 contains 15 residues. Germline V gene lookup returns CDR1 ENHRY and CDR2 SYGVKD. V gave up 6 bases and J gave up 1 base; unmatched junction bases: 9. Here the CDR3 reads CAIRADRFSSYEQYF. The CDR3 DNA sequence: TGTGCCATCAGGGCGGACAGGTTTTCATCCTACGAGCAGTACTTC.

In its sample, this clonotype was seen many times. This chain joins TRBV20-1 and TRBJ2-1; D gene ambiguous. Deletions cut 5 bases from V and 3 bases from J, with 20 bases between. Germline loops: CDR1 DFQATT, CDR2 SNEGSKA (reference sequence). This CDR3 region has 16 residues. CDR3 coding DNA: TGCAGTGCTTATCAGGCTGGGGTATCTATCTACAATGAGCAGTTCTTC. Protein: CSAYQAGVSIYNEQFF.

This clonotype was counted at least ten times. This chain links TRBV5-1 with TRBJ2-7; 10 nucleotides agree with TRBD1. J was trimmed by 6 bases and V by 3 bases; bases with no gene match: 21. The germline V gene has CDR1 SGHRS and CDR2 YFSETQ. The CDR3 extends over 19 amino acids. In DNA form, the CDR3 reads TGCGCCAGCAGCTCCCGACTAACACTCGCGGGACAGGGGTCTCTCGAGCAGTACTTC. Its translation is CASSSRLTLAGQGSLEQYF.

At least ten counts were recorded for this clonotype. This chain connects TRBV6-1 to TRBJ1-1, with a weak D call TRBD1 (6 bases). Germline V gene data show CDR1 as MNHNS and CDR2 as SASEGT. V dropped 5 bases and J dropped 2 bases, with 24 bases sitting between them. The CDR3 is 18 residues long. CDR3 residues: CASSYNSFTGLVNTEAFF. For the CDR3, the DNA is TGTGCCAGCAGTTACAATTCGTTTACAGGGTTGGTAAACACTGAAGCTTTCTTT.

This clonotype has ten or more counts. The chain has TRBV20-1 and TRBJ2-1, with D perhaps given as TRBD1 or TRBD2 (5 bases each). The germline V gene has CDR1 DFQATT and CDR2 SNEGSKA (reference sequence). The CDR3 runs to 13 residues. The V gene lost 5 bases and the J gene lost 6 bases, with 14 bases spanning the gap. The CDR3 spells CSALALTANEQFF. CDR3 nucleotide sequence: TGCAGTGCTCTAGCTCTGACAGCCAATGAGCAGTTCTTC.

The V gene is TRBV5-1, the J gene TRBJ2-3, with D unclear. The CDR3 sequence is 12 residues long. In germline, CDR1 is SGHRS, CDR2 YFSETQ. Trimming stripped 4 bases from V and 4 bases from J, with 7 bases between. CDR3 in amino acids: CASSTQADTQYF. CDR3 nucleotide sequence: TGCGCCAGCAGCACCCAAGCAGATACGCAGTATTTT.

The gene calls are TRBV12-5 and TRBJ2-2, with 7 bases lining up with TRBD1. The CDR3 sequence is 18 residues long. CDR1 is LGHNT, CDR2 FRNRAP, per germline. Trimming removed 0 bases from V and 4 bases from J; junction bases left unmatched: 11. CDR3 sequence: CASGLVLTGLVFTGELFF. CDR3 DNA: TGTGCTAGTGGTTTGGTATTGACAGGGCTCGTCTTCACCGGGGAGCTGTTTTTT.

The gene calls are TRBV11-1 and TRBJ2-7; D ambiguous. Per the germline V gene, CDR1 is SGHAT and CDR2 is FQDESV (reference sequence). The CDR3 contains 13 residues. V was clipped by 4 bases and J by 2 bases, with 9 bases between them. This chain's CDR3 is CASSWSRAYEQYF. CDR3 sequence (DNA): TGTGCCAGCAGCTGGTCTAGAGCCTACGAGCAGTACTTC.

This clonotype appeared a single time. Given a much more abundant clone one base away, this may be a read error. The chain joins TRBV6-1 to TRBJ2-2; D tentatively reads TRBD1 or TRBD2 (5 bases each). This CDR3 contains 12 residues. Germline CDR1 and CDR2: MNHNS and SASEGT. V was shortened by 7 bases and J by 9 bases, with 12 bases between the two germline ends. CDR3 protein: CASIQGARELFF. CDR3 bases: TGTGCCAGCATTCAGGGAGCCCGGGAGCTGTTTTTT.